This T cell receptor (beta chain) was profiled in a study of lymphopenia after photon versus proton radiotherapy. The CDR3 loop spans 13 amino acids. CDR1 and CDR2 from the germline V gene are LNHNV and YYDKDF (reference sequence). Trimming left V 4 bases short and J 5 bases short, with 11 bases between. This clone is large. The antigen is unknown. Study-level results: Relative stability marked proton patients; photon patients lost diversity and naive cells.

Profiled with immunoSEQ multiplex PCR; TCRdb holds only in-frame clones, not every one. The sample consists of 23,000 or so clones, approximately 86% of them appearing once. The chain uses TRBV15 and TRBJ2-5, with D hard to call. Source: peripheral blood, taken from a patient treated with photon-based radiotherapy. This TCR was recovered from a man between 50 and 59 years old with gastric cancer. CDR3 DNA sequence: TGTGCCACCAGCAATATCGCTGGCGAGACCCAGTACTTC. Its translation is CATSNIAGETQYF.